Listed here is a single TCR beta chain. Its antigen is undetermined. Naive CD8 cells were CD45RO-negative, positively selected for CCR7, excluding terminally differentiated effector memory CD45RA+ cells. The donor cohort consisted entirely of Caucasian adults residing in Nashville, Tennessee. CDR3 length equals 15 residues. The V gene lost 7 bases and the J gene lost 2 bases, with 16 bases spanning the gap. The germline V gene has CDR1 SNHLY and CDR2 FYNNEI. Deep-level assay runs were performed. Sequencing used immunoSEQ multiplex PCR; TCRdb keeps in-frame clones, though not all of them. In the table there are around 2.1 million clones, 85% to 95% of which are singletons. This specimen belongs to a study of shared clonotypes between healthy human individuals. Findings of the study overall: Among several donors, about 5% of naive CD4 clonotypes were found in common. Generation probabilities of non-shared clonotypes were lower (relative to those shared by all four donors).

The sequence was collected from a man aged 18 to 29 in good health. Some clones in this sample may be carry-over from other donors' samples. The rearrangement uses TRBV2 and TRBJ2-3, with D possibly matching TRBD1 (6 bases). Sequences were obtained from naive CD8+ T cells from PBMCs. CDR3 protein: CASIEDSSFTDTQYF. In DNA, the CDR3 is TGTGCCAGCATTGAGGACAGTTCCTTCACAGATACGCAGTATTTT.